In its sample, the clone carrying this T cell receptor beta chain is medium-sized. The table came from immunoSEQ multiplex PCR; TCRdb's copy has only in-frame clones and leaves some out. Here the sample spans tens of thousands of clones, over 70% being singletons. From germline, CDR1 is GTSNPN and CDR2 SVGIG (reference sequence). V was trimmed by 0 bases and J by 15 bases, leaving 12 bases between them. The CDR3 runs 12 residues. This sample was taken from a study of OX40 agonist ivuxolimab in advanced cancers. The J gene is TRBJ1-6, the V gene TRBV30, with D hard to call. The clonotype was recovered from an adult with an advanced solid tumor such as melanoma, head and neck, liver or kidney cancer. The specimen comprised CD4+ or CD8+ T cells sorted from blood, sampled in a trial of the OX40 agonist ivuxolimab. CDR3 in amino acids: CAWSVISTGLHF. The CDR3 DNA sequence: TGTGCCTGGAGTGTAATATCGACTGGCCTCCACTTT.